The 22 T cell receptor beta chains reported below all come from one sample, sequenced in a study of patients and donors after allogeneic stem cell transplantation. Using its own MiXCR run on the RT-PCR reads, TCRdb lists one record per CDR3 protein. Of roughly 960,000 distinct CDR3 sequences in the sample, 18% were seen once. What was sequenced was blood, either unsorted or a sorted T cell fraction (not recorded which). These receptors were obtained from a human donor who was either an allogeneic HSCT recipient or a stem cell or donor lymphocyte infusion donor (not recorded which). It is not recorded whose cells these are; they may come from a transplant donor.

The chain combines TRBV7-6 with TRBJ2-2, with D possibly TRBD2 on 5 matching bases. The V gene lost 0 bases and the J gene lost 6 bases, with 11 bases spanning the gap. Germline CDR1 SGHVS, CDR2 FNYEAQ. CDR3 length equals 15 residues. The CDR3 nucleotides read TGTGCCAGCAGCTTAGCGGACGGACTGTCCGGGGAGCTGTTTTTT. This codes for CASSLADGLSGELFF.

The chain uses TRBV2 and TRBJ2-7; D ambiguous. The CDR3 consists of 12 residues. The germline CDR1 and CDR2 sequences are SNHLY and FYNNEI. Trimming removed 5 bases from V and 3 bases from J, with 8 bases in between. DNA of the CDR3: TGTGCCAGCAGTATAACAGTCTACGAGCAGTACTTC. The encoded protein is CASSITVYEQYF.

The chain joins TRBV5-1 to TRBJ1-2, with 7 nucleotides matching TRBD1. The CDR3 has 14 amino acids. V trimming: 4 bases; J trimming: 2 bases; junction bases outside the gene matches: 5. The V gene's germline CDR1 is SGHRS and CDR2 YFSETQ. The CDR3 is CASSSGQANYGYTF. In DNA, the CDR3 is TGCGCCAGCAGCAGTGGACAGGCCAACTATGGCTACACCTTC.

The CDR3 protein is CASSLERGEQETQYF. The CDR3, as DNA: TGTGCCAGCAGCTTGGAGCGGGGGGAGCAAGAGACCCAGTACTTC. This chain joins TRBV13 and TRBJ2-5; 9 nucleotides align to TRBD2. V was clipped by 3 bases and J by 2 bases; unmatched bases: 4. The CDR3 length is 15 residues. Germline CDR1 PRHDT, CDR2 FYEKMQ (reference sequence).

This chain connects TRBV27 to TRBJ2-1; D is unclear. Germline lookup yields CDR1 MNHEY and CDR2 SMNVEV (reference sequence). This CDR3 region has 12 residues. V dropped 7 bases and J dropped 5 bases, with 9 bases sitting between them. CDR3 DNA: TGTGCCAGCAACGGTCCAAACAATGAGCAGTTCTTC. Its translation is CASNGPNNEQFF.

The chain carries TRBV10-3 and TRBJ1-1; D unclear. Trimming took 2 bases from V and 7 from J, leaving 8 bases between them. The CDR3 extends over 12 amino acids. Per germline, CDR1 ENHRY and CDR2 SYGVKD. CDR3 bases: TGTGCCATCAGTGAGAGGGCCCATGAAGCTTTCTTT. This codes for CAISERAHEAFF.

V is TRBV6-5 and J is TRBJ2-3; no definite D call. Germline loops: CDR1 MNHEY, CDR2 SVGAGI. V lost 8 bases to trimming and J lost 0 bases, with 12 bases between them. This CDR3 comprises 14 residues. The CDR3 spells CASGSSSSTDTQYF. The CDR3, as DNA: TGTGCCAGCGGTTCATCTTCTAGCACAGATACGCAGTATTTT.

In this sample, this clonotype turned up a few times. The J gene is TRBJ2-7, the V gene TRBV27; no definite D call. Trimming took 3 bases from V and 7 from J, leaving 13 bases between them. The CDR3 runs 13 residues. The germline V gene has CDR1 MNHEY and CDR2 SMNVEV (reference sequence). The CDR3 sequence is CASSLLGPWEQYF. The CDR3 DNA reads as TGTGCCAGCAGTTTGCTCGGGCCCTGGGAGCAGTACTTC.

The chain carries TRBV12-3 or TRBV12-4 and TRBJ1-4; 8 bases are a match to TRBD1. This CDR3 comprises 14 residues. V was pared by 6 bases and J by 5 bases, with 5 bases of the junction left unmatched. CDR3 loop: CASSPGQVNEKLFF. CDR3 DNA sequence: TGTGCCAGCAGCCCGGGACAGGTGAATGAAAAACTGTTTTTT.

The chain recombines TRBV4-1 with TRBJ2-3; 8 nucleotides line up with TRBD2. The CDR3 extends over 16 amino acids. Germline CDR1 reads MGHRA; CDR2 reads YSYEKL. The ends lost 1 base at V and 0 bases at J; junction bases unmatched: 3. The CDR3 protein is CASSQGTSSSTDTQYF. The CDR3 nucleotides read TGCGCCAGCAGCCAAGGGACTAGCTCTAGCACAGATACGCAGTATTTT.

This clonotype was counted a few times. This sequence joins TRBV5-1 and TRBJ2-6, with a tentative D call TRBD2 (6 bases). Germline V gives CDR1 SGHRS, CDR2 YFSETQ. The CDR3 is made up of 16 amino acids. The germline V and J ends were trimmed by 3 bases and 4 bases, with 14 bases remaining between them. DNA for the CDR3: TGCGCCAGCAGCTCCACCGGGGGTGGCGGGGCCAACGTCCTGACTTTC. As protein: CASSSTGGGGANVLTF.

This clonotype was found a few times. The rearrangement joins TRBV5-1 to TRBJ1-1; D uncertain. Germline CDR1 and CDR2: SGHRS and YFSETQ. Trimming left V 6 bases short and J 1 base short, with 10 bases between. The CDR3 covers 13 residues. The DNA of the CDR3 is TGCGCCAGCACCCGGGATCCGAACACTGAAGCTTTCTTT. It codes for CASTRDPNTEAFF.

The sample holds a few counts of this clonotype. The gene calls are TRBV5-1 and TRBJ2-1, with 14 nucleotides matching TRBD2. This CDR3 has 15 residues. CDR1 is SGHRS, CDR2 YFSETQ, per germline. Losses at the gene ends were 3 bases for V and 12 bases for J; bases not matched to a gene: 8. The CDR3 sequence: CASSSQTSGGVRQFF. The CDR3 DNA reads TGCGCCAGCAGCTCGCAGACTAGCGGGGGGGTGCGGCAGTTCTTC. Drawing the rest from reference TRBV5-1 and TRBJ2-1, the complete variable domain is KAGVTQTPRYLIKTRGQQVTLSCSPISGHRSVSWYQQTPGQGLQFLFEYFSETQRNKGNFPGRFSGRQFSNSRSEMNVSTLELGDSALYLCASSSQTSGGVRQFFGPGTRLTVL.

This clonotype was picked up a small number of times. The chain is built from TRBV2 and TRBJ1-6; 9 positions agree with TRBD1. Germline lookup yields CDR1 SNHLY and CDR2 FYNNEI. The CDR3 sequence is 14 residues long. The ends lost 4 bases at V and 7 bases at J; junction bases unmatched: 2. The CDR3 reads CASSGGQGNSPLHF. DNA of the CDR3: TGTGCCAGCAGTGGGGGACAGGGCAATTCACCCCTCCACTTT. Combining the CDR3 with reference TRBV2 and TRBJ1-6 gives the whole variable domain EPEVTQTPSHQVTQMGQEVILRCVPISNHLYFYWYRQILGQKVEFLVSFYNNEISEKSEIFDDQFSVERPDGSNFTLKIRSTKLEDSAMYFCASSGGQGNSPLHFGNGTRLTVT.

The chain combines TRBV30 with TRBJ2-1; D call uncertain. V lost 2 bases and J 6 bases, leaving 14 bases between the germline ends. Germline CDR1 is GTSNPN and CDR2 is SVGIG (reference sequence). This CDR3 spans 14 amino acids. CDR3 amino acids: CAWSPRAERNEQFF. The CDR3 DNA reads TGTGCCTGGAGTCCCCGTGCGGAGCGCAATGAGCAGTTCTTC.

This clonotype came up many times. The chain carries TRBV27 and TRBJ2-2; no definite D call. Trimming removed 5 bases at V and 4 bases at J, with 14 bases between. The CDR3 has 15 residues. CDR1 and CDR2 from the germline V gene are MNHEY and SMNVEV (reference sequence). The CDR3: CASSRTSVGTGELFF. The DNA for the CDR3 is TGTGCCAGCAGTCGGACCTCGGTGGGCACCGGGGAGCTGTTTTTT.

J is TRBJ1-3 and V is TRBV12-5; no definite D call. Trimming took 3 bases from V and 0 from J, leaving 6 bases between them. The CDR3 is 14 residues long. Germline V gives CDR1 LGHNT, CDR2 FRNRAP. The CDR3: CASGFISSGNTIYF. CDR3 bases: TGTGCTAGTGGTTTCATCAGCTCTGGAAACACCATATATTTT.

For this clonotype: Given a far larger clone just one base away, this is likely a sequencing read error. V usage is TRBV7-9 and J usage is TRBJ2-1, with unresolved D. CDR3 size: 10 residues. CDR1 SEHNR and CDR2 FQNEAQ come from the germline V gene (reference sequence). The CDR3 DNA is TGTGCCAGCAGCTCCAATGACCAGTTCTTC. It translates to CASSSNDQFF.

This rearrangement joins TRBV7-2 to TRBJ2-5, with a weak D call TRBD2 (6 bases). V lost 1 base to trimming and J lost 6 bases, with 18 bases between them. Germline V lookup: CDR1 SGHTA, CDR2 FQGNSA. CDR3 length equals 16 residues. This CDR3 reads CASSLGGVQGVKTQYF. CDR3 bases: TGTGCCAGCAGCTTAGGGGGGGTGCAGGGAGTAAAGACCCAGTACTTC.

This clonotype was found a few times. The chain recombines TRBV6-1 with TRBJ1-1; 8 nucleotides line up with TRBD1. J lost 2 bases, V lost 7 bases, and 6 bases had no gene match. Per germline, CDR1 MNHNS and CDR2 SASEGT. The CDR3 is 14 residues long. The CDR3 sequence is CASTKDRANTEAFF. DNA for the CDR3: TGTGCCAGCACCAAGGACAGGGCAAACACTGAAGCTTTCTTT.

V is TRBV27 and J is TRBJ2-7; D might be TRBD1 (5 bases). The V end was cut by 0 bases, the J end by 3 bases, with 15 bases between. The germline gives CDR1 MNHEY, CDR2 SMNVEV (reference sequence). The CDR3 length is 16 residues. CDR3 nucleotides: TGTGCCAGCAGTTTATCAGGGGATAGTAGTATCTACGAGCAGTACTTC. It yields the protein CASSLSGDSSIYEQYF.

A few counts support this clonotype. The CDR3 here is CASSLTGTGRNEQFF. Here the CDR3 DNA reads TGTGCCAGCAGCTTAACCGGGACAGGTCGGAATGAGCAGTTCTTC. The rearrangement joins TRBV7-3 to TRBJ2-1, with 8 bases aligning to TRBD1. CDR3 length equals 15 residues. CDR1 SGHTA and CDR2 FQGTGA come from the germline V gene. V trimming: 0 bases; J trimming: 7 bases; junction bases outside the gene matches: 5.